Below are 3 T cell receptor beta chains sequenced from a single sample in a study of cytomegalovirus exposure and HLA in healthy donors. Primers: 60 Vbeta forward and 13 Jbeta reverse. This table comes from immunoSEQ multiplex PCR, and its TCRdb copy is limited to in-frame clones, with some not included. The sample records around 150,000 clones, less than 65% being singletons. Sequences were obtained from PBMCs. Receptor source: a woman aged 25 to 39 in good health and CMV-seropositive.

This chain joins TRBV7-2 and TRBJ2-1, with 8 bases matching TRBD2. The trim removed 2 bases at V and 6 bases at J, leaving 6 bases unmatched. The length of the CDR3 is 15 residues. CDR1 SGHTA and CDR2 FQGNSA come from the germline V gene. The CDR3 here is CASSLNGGGINEQFF. The CDR3 nucleotides are TGTGCCAGCAGCTTAAATGGCGGGGGGATCAATGAGCAGTTCTTC.

V usage is TRBV28 and J usage is TRBJ2-2, with D perhaps matching TRBD2 (6 bases). V was cut by 9 bases and J by 2 bases, with 13 bases left in between. This CDR3 has 14 residues. Per germline, CDR1 MDHEN and CDR2 SYDVKM. This CDR3 reads CASSWGENTGELFF. CDR3 bases: TGTGCCAGTTCGTGGGGGGAAAACACCGGGGAGCTGTTTTTT.

The chain employs TRBV6-5 and TRBJ1-5, with D possibly TRBD1 on 5 matching bases. Germline V gene data show CDR1 as MNHEY and CDR2 as SVGAGI. CDR3 length: 16 residues. The ends were cut back, 4 bases at V and 5 bases at J, with 18 bases in the middle. CDR3 sequence (DNA): TGTGCCAGCAGTTCCACTGGGAGGGGAGGGGATCAGCCCCAGCATTTT. Encoded protein: CASSSTGRGGDQPQHF.